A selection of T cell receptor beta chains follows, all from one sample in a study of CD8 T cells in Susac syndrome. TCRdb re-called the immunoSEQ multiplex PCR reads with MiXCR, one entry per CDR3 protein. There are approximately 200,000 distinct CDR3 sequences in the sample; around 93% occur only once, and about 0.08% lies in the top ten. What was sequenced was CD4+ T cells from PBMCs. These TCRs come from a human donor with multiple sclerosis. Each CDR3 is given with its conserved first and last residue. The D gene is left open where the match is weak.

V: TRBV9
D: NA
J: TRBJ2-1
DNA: TGTGCCAGCAGCGTAGGACCACCGGGGGTGTACAATGAGCAGTTCTTC
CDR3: CASSVGPPGVYNEQFF

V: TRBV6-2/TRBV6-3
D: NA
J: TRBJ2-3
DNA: TGTGCCAGCAGTCTCGGGGACCTTCACACAGATACGCAGTATTTT
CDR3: CASSLGDLHTDTQYF

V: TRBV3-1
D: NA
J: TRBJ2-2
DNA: TGTGCCAGCAGCCACCATCAGAGAGACACCGGGGAGCTGTTTTTT
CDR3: CASSHHQRDTGELFF

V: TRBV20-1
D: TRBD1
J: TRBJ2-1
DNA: TGCAGTGCTCCCCGACAGGGAACTAACAATGAGCAGTTCTTC
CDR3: CSAPRQGTNNEQFF

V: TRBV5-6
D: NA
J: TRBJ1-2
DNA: TGTGCCAGCAGTCCATCACAGGGCGCTCACTATGGCTACACCTTC
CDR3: CASSPSQGAHYGYTF

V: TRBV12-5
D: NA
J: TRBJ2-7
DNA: TGTGCTAGTGGCCCTTTGGGCTACGAGCAGTACTTC
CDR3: CASGPLGYEQYF

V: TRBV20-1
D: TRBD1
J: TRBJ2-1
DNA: TGCAGTGCCTGGGGACAGGGTTCCTACAATGAGCAGTTCTTC
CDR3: CSAWGQGSYNEQFF

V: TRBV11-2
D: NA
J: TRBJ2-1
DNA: TGTGCCAGCAGTTTCAGGGACCCCTACAATGAGCAGTTCTTC
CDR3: CASSFRDPYNEQFF

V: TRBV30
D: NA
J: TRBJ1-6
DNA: TGTGCCTGGAGCCATACCCCCTTAGAAGGGTATGGTTCCTCACCCCTCCACTTT
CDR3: CAWSHTPLEGYGSSPLHF

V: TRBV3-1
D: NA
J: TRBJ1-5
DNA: TGTGCCAGCAGCCAATCGGGACGCTCGGGGGCCCAGCATTTT
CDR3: CASSQSGRSGAQHF

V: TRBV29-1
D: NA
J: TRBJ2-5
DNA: TGCAGCTCCGATTCCGGGGCTAGCCAGGAGACCCAGTACTTC
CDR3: CSSDSGASQETQYF

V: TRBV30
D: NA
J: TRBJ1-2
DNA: TGTGCCTGGAGTGCCGACCAGGGCCTGATTCCTAACTATGGCTACACCTTC
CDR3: CAWSADQGLIPNYGYTF

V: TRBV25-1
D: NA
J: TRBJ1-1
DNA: TGTGCCAGCAGTAGAACCTGGGCTAACACTGAAGCTTTCTTT
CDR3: CASSRTWANTEAFF